Below, 26 T cell receptor beta chains from the same sample are listed, as sequenced in a study of OX40 agonist ivuxolimab in advanced cancers. Generated by immunoSEQ multiplex PCR, the TCRdb table keeps only in-frame clones and is missing some. The sample has some 35,000 clones, roughly nine tenths seen once; the top ten hold approximately 10%. Material: CD4+ or CD8+ T cells sorted from blood, obtained in a trial of the OX40 agonist ivuxolimab. Every receptor here comes from an adult with an advanced solid tumor such as melanoma, head and neck, liver or kidney cancer.

The chain is built from TRBV5-1 and TRBJ2-5; 7 nucleotides line up with TRBD1. This CDR3 has 12 amino acids. Trimming took 7 bases from V and 5 from J; bases not matched to a gene: 5. The germline CDR1 and CDR2 sequences are SGHRS and YFSETQ. CDR3 protein: CASGTAGETQYF. CDR3 coding DNA: TGCGCCAGCGGGACAGCCGGCGAGACCCAGTACTTC.

In its sample, this clone was seen once. This rearrangement joins TRBV6-5 to TRBJ2-3; D gene unclear. The CDR3 is 13 amino acids. Trimming shortened V by 1 base and J by 4 bases, and 6 bases separated the two germline ends. Germline lookup yields CDR1 MNHEY and CDR2 SVGAGI. CDR3 sequence (DNA): TGTGCCAGCAGTTACTGGTCATCAGATACGCAGTATTTT. Protein product: CASSYWSSDTQYF.

CDR3 region: CASSPSGQGAGGANVLTF. In DNA, the CDR3 is TGCGCCAGCAGCCCCTCCGGGCAGGGGGCAGGAGGGGCCAACGTCCTGACTTTC. The rearrangement joins TRBV4-1 to TRBJ2-6, with 8 bases aligning to TRBD1. Germline V gives CDR1 MGHRA, CDR2 YSYEKL. The CDR3 is made up of 18 amino acids. With V trimmed by 4 bases and J by 4 bases, 12 bases remained unmatched.

The CDR3 nucleotides read TGCAGCGCCTCCTGGGGTAGCAATCAGCCCCAGCATTTT. It translates to CSASWGSNQPQHF. This chain uses TRBV29-1 with TRBJ1-5; D not certain. The CDR3 totals 13 residues. Germline V lookup: CDR1 SQVTM, CDR2 ANQGSEA. V lost 7 bases and J 0 bases, leaving 10 bases between the germline ends.

This CDR3 reads CASSSLAGIQETQYF. CDR3 DNA: TGCGCCAGCAGCTCTCTAGCGGGGATACAAGAGACCCAGTACTTC. V is TRBV5-1 and J is TRBJ2-5; 9 bases are a match to TRBD2. The CDR3 sequence is 15 residues long. The germline gives CDR1 SGHRS, CDR2 YFSETQ. V trimming: 3 bases; J trimming: 2 bases; junction bases outside the gene matches: 5.

This chain joins TRBV30 and TRBJ2-7; TRBD2 might be the D (6 bases). The length of the CDR3 is 15 residues. Germline CDR1 and CDR2: GTSNPN and SVGIG (reference sequence). V was shortened by 4 bases and J by 1 base, with 17 bases between the two germline ends. CDR3 sequence: CAWNIKAGISYEQYF. The CDR3 nucleotides are TGTGCCTGGAACATCAAGGCGGGAATTTCCTACGAGCAGTACTTC.

This chain connects TRBV7-2 to TRBJ1-2, with no clear D. The CDR3 consists of 15 residues. V lost 1 base, J lost 0 bases, and 9 bases lay in between. Germline V gene lookup returns CDR1 SGHTA and CDR2 FQGNSA. The CDR3 loop is CASSLVREANYGYTF. The CDR3 DNA reads TGTGCCAGCAGCTTAGTTAGGGAAGCTAACTATGGCTACACCTTC.

The J gene is TRBJ1-6, the V gene TRBV7-2; D may be TRBD1 (6 bases). Trimming left V 1 base short and J 10 bases short, with 14 bases between. The CDR3 has 15 residues. The germline V gene has CDR1 SGHTA and CDR2 FQGNSA. CDR3 DNA: TGTGCCAGCAGCTTAGAAGGGGGGGTGGAATCACCCCTCCACTTT. Translating gives CASSLEGGVESPLHF.

The chain has TRBV30 and TRBJ2-1; D is unclear. Germline values: CDR1 GTSNPN, CDR2 SVGIG (reference sequence). The CDR3 is 13 residues long. The CDR3 loop reads CASTRGSYNEQFF. In nucleotides, the CDR3 is TGTGCAAGCACGCGTGGGTCCTACAATGAGCAGTTCTTC.

The chain combines TRBV10-3 with TRBJ2-1; 12 positions match TRBD2. V shed 10 bases and J 6 bases; nucleotides not matched to a gene: 7. Germline lookup yields CDR1 ENHRY and CDR2 SYGVKD. The CDR3 is 14 residues long. The CDR3 DNA sequence: TGTGCCACGACCCCGGGACTAGCGGGCAATGAGCAGTTCTTC. Translation: CATTPGLAGNEQFF.

V is TRBV4-2 and J is TRBJ2-2; TRBD2 matches 9 bases. Germline V lookup: CDR1 LGHNA, CDR2 YNFKEQ. The CDR3 runs to 17 residues. V lost 2 bases, J lost 5 bases, and 9 bases stayed unmatched. CDR3 loop: CASSQQNSGRGTGELFF. The CDR3 DNA sequence: TGTGCCAGCAGCCAACAGAATAGCGGGAGAGGGACCGGGGAGCTGTTTTTT.

The V and J genes are TRBV5-4 and TRBJ2-1, with 7 nucleotides matching TRBD2. This CDR3 region has 15 residues. Germline CDR1 SGHNT, CDR2 YYREEE (reference sequence). Trimming removed 2 bases from V and 5 bases from J; junction bases left unmatched: 7. CDR3 in DNA: TGTGCCAGCAGCTTTGGGAGGACTAGACACAATGAGCAGTTCTTC. Its protein is CASSFGRTRHNEQFF. The variable domain in full, with the rest retrieved from reference TRBV5-4 and TRBJ2-1, is ETGVTQSPTHLIKTRGQQVTLRCSSQSGHNTVSWYQQALGQGPQFIFQYYREEENGRGNFPPRFSGLQFPNYSSELNVNALELDDSALYLCASSFGRTRHNEQFFGPGTRLTVL.

The rearrangement uses TRBV6-5 and TRBJ1-2; D is undetermined. The V end was cut by 4 bases, the J end by 5 bases, with 20 bases between. Looked up from germline, CDR1 is MNHEY and CDR2 is SVGAGI. This CDR3 region has 16 residues. The CDR3 bases are TGTGCCAGCAGTTTCCACGACGCGGCCAGCGAATATGGCTACACCTTC. Translation gives CASSFHDAASEYGYTF.

The rearrangement joins TRBV5-1 to TRBJ1-1, with unresolved D. This CDR3 is 13 amino acids long. V lost 1 base and J lost 0, with 4 bases in between. Germline V CDR1 and CDR2: SGHRS, YFSETQ. CDR3 amino acids: CASSLTMNTEAFF. CDR3 sequence (DNA): TGCGCCAGCAGCTTGACGATGAACACTGAAGCTTTCTTT.

The V call is TRBV2, the J call TRBJ1-4, with D unclear. This CDR3 contains 14 residues. Trimming removed 8 bases from V and 2 bases from J, with 12 bases in between. Germline V CDR1 and CDR2: SNHLY, FYNNEI. The CDR3, as DNA: TGTGCCAGCCTTTCCATGAGGACTAATGAAAAACTGTTTTTT. Protein product: CASLSMRTNEKLFF.

This sequence joins TRBV28 and TRBJ1-1; 8 nucleotides agree with TRBD1. The germline V gene has CDR1 MDHEN and CDR2 SYDVKM. This CDR3 has 15 residues. The ends lost 2 bases at V and 3 bases at J; junction bases unmatched: 5. CDR3 in DNA: TGTGCCAGCAGTTTACAGGGGGCGTTGGACACTGAAGCTTTCTTT. Translation gives CASSLQGALDTEAFF.

The V and J genes are TRBV11-2 and TRBJ2-1; perhaps TRBD1 as D (6 bases). Germline V gene sequence: CDR1 SGHAT, CDR2 FQNNGV. The length of the CDR3 is 16 residues. V dropped 1 base and J dropped 0 bases, with 10 bases sitting between them. CDR3 loop: CASSLGSGVSYNEQFF. CDR3 nucleotide sequence: TGTGCCAGCAGCTTAGGGTCAGGGGTCTCCTACAATGAGCAGTTCTTC. Combining the CDR3 with reference TRBV11-2 and TRBJ2-1 gives the whole variable domain EAGVAQSPRYKIIEKRQSVAFWCNPISGHATLYWYQQILGQGPKLLIQFQNNGVVDDSQLPKDRFSAERLKGVDSTLKIQPAKLEDSAVYLCASSLGSGVSYNEQFFGPGTRLTVL.

This chain connects TRBV15 to TRBJ1-2; D gene unclear. The V and J ends lost 2 bases and 2 bases respectively, with 9 bases between them. Looked up from germline, CDR1 is LNHNV and CDR2 is YYDKDF (reference sequence). The CDR3 has 14 amino acids. Written as DNA, the CDR3 is TGTGCCACCAGCAGACCGGGTTTCAACTATGGCTACACCTTC. Translation gives CATSRPGFNYGYTF.

With regard to this clone: An end of the junction differs from the germline gene, which may be a read error. The chain employs TRBV19 and TRBJ1-3; 9 nucleotides align to TRBD1. This CDR3 comprises 13 residues. The V gene's germline CDR1 is LNHDA and CDR2 SQIVND (reference sequence). The CDR3 reads CASRQGAGNAIYF. CDR3 bases: TGTGCCAGTAGACAGGGGGCTGGAAACGCCATATATTTT.

In its sample, this clone was seen once. The chain uses TRBV28 and TRBJ1-2; D is undetermined. CDR1 and CDR2 from the germline V gene are MDHEN and SYDVKM. The CDR3 has 14 amino acids. Trimming took off 11 bases at V and 4 bases at J, with 20 bases between the two ends. The CDR3 DNA reads TGTGCCGCCAACGCCCCAGGACGGACCTATGGCTACACCTTC. Protein sequence: CAANAPGRTYGYTF.

A single count supports this clone. The chain links TRBV4-1 to TRBJ2-3, with no clear D. The CDR3 consists of 16 residues. Trimming removed 0 bases from V and 4 bases from J, with 14 bases in between. Germline lookup yields CDR1 MGHRA and CDR2 YSYEKL. The CDR3 DNA follows: TGCGCCAGCAGCCAAGATAAACTTTCGGTGGCAGATACGCAGTATTTT. It specifies CASSQDKLSVADTQYF.

This chain uses TRBV28 with TRBJ2-1; D is possibly TRBD1 or TRBD2 (5 bases each). The germline CDR1 and CDR2 sequences are MDHEN and SYDVKM. V was shortened by 6 bases and J by 0 bases, with 12 bases between the two germline ends. The CDR3 length is 15 residues. The CDR3 reads CASRTWGSSYNEQFF. In DNA form, the CDR3 reads TGTGCCAGCAGGACCTGGGGGTCCTCCTACAATGAGCAGTTCTTC.

The chain employs TRBV29-1 and TRBJ1-1; no clear D. CDR1 and CDR2 from the germline V gene are SQVTM and ANQGSEA. The CDR3 has 12 amino acids. The germline V and J ends were trimmed by 4 bases and 1 base, with 7 bases remaining between them. The CDR3 loop is CSVGGANTEAFF. The CDR3 bases are TGCAGCGTTGGTGGAGCGAACACTGAAGCTTTCTTT.

V and J are TRBV19 and TRBJ1-2; TRBD1 is a possible D gene (6 bases). In germline, CDR1 is LNHDA, CDR2 SQIVND (reference sequence). CDR3 length equals 14 residues. Deletions cut 6 bases from V and 3 bases from J, with 14 bases between. CDR3 sequence reads: CASRRGDLDYGYTF. The CDR3 DNA reads TGTGCCAGTAGGAGGGGGGATCTGGACTATGGCTACACCTTC.

The V and J genes are TRBV30 and TRBJ2-7; D is unclear. Per germline, CDR1 GTSNPN and CDR2 SVGIG (reference sequence). The CDR3 is 14 residues long. Deletions cut 3 bases from V and 0 bases from J, with 12 bases between. CDR3 in DNA: TGTGCCTGGAGATCGGGCCTCCTCTCCTACGAGCAGTACTTC. It is translated as CAWRSGLLSYEQYF.

J is TRBJ1-2 and V is TRBV11-2; D uncertain. CDR1 is SGHAT, CDR2 FQNNGV, per germline. V was shortened by 3 bases and J by 2 bases, with 10 bases between the two germline ends. The CDR3 loop spans 14 amino acids. The CDR3 region is CASSFTESNYGYTF. As DNA, the CDR3 is TGTGCCAGCAGCTTTACAGAGAGCAACTATGGCTACACCTTC. Based on the CDR3 plus reference TRBV11-2 and TRBJ1-2, the full variable domain is EAGVAQSPRYKIIEKRQSVAFWCNPISGHATLYWYQQILGQGPKLLIQFQNNGVVDDSQLPKDRFSAERLKGVDSTLKIQPAKLEDSAVYLCASSFTESNYGYTFGSGTRLTVV.